Below, 10 T cell receptor beta chains from the same sample are listed, as sequenced in a study of regulatory T cells in long-lasting Graves disease. In building TCR beta libraries, iRepertoire HTBI primers were used together with Arm-PCR of CDR3 regions. TCRdb itself ran the multiplex PCR reads through MiXCR, one entry per CDR3 protein. The profile shows some 250,000 distinct CDR3 sequences, around 20% of them singletons. Time point here: newly diagnosed GD, antithyroid drugs for less than 3 months. Extracted PBMC RNA gave rise to the TCR library. The source was peripheral blood mononuclear cells (PBMCs), collected at new diagnosis, from a patient treated with antithyroid drugs. The receptor source for this set is a female donor with Graves disease.

Many counts were recorded for this clonotype. The chain uses TRBV11-1 and TRBJ2-3; D perhaps matches TRBD2 (5 bases). Germline CDR1 is SGHAT and CDR2 is FQDESV (reference sequence). The ends were cut back, 6 bases at V and 1 base at J, with 17 bases in the middle. CDR3 length equals 16 residues. CDR3 nucleotides: TGTGCCAGCAGTTTATATGAGCGGATGGGCACAGATACGCAGTATTTT. It specifies CASSLYERMGTDTQYF.

The rearrangement uses TRBV29-1 and TRBJ1-2; D not certain. The CDR3 length is 12 residues. The germline V gene has CDR1 SQVTM and CDR2 ANQGSEA. Trimming removed 7 bases at V and 6 bases at J, with 15 bases between. The CDR3 spells CSGYEFSDGYTF. In DNA form, the CDR3 reads TGCAGCGGATACGAATTTAGTGATGGCTACACCTTC.

In this sample, this clonotype turned up many times. The V call is TRBV7-2, the J call TRBJ2-7, with D perhaps TRBD2 (6 bases). CDR1 is SGHTA and CDR2 is FQGNSA in the germline V gene. The CDR3 runs 14 residues. The V gene lost 6 bases and the J gene lost 5 bases, with 17 bases spanning the gap. The CDR3 DNA reads TGTGCCAGCAGTTCGGGACTGCCTCAGAACGAGCAGTACTTC. Translating gives CASSSGLPQNEQYF.

Many counts were recorded for this clonotype. This rearrangement joins TRBV20-1 to TRBJ2-5; 8 positions agree with TRBD2. Trimming took 5 bases from V and 1 from J; bases not matched to a gene: 12. Germline CDR1 DFQATT, CDR2 SNEGSKA (reference sequence). This CDR3 region has 16 residues. The CDR3 DNA reads as TGCAGTGCTTCCCCTATCATTAGCGGGGTCCAAGAGACCCAGTACTTC. This sequence encodes CSASPIISGVQETQYF.

A note on this clonotype: This likely came from a read error, as a far larger clone is one base away. The gene calls are TRBV11-1 and TRBJ2-1, with 9 nucleotides matching TRBD2. This CDR3 contains 14 residues. Germline CDR1 and CDR2: SGHAT and FQDESV (reference sequence). Germline trimming cut 6 bases from V and 2 bases from J; bases unmatched to any gene: 2. The chain's CDR3 is CASRVAGAYNEQFF. The CDR3 DNA sequence: TGTGCCAGCAGGGTAGCGGGAGCCTACAATGAGCAGTTCTTC.

The rearrangement joins TRBV7-9 to TRBJ1-4; 8 nucleotides match TRBD1. CDR1 is SEHNR, CDR2 FQNEAQ, per germline (reference sequence). V dropped 5 bases and J dropped 10; count of bases not matched to a gene: 12. This CDR3 comprises 15 residues. CDR3 in DNA: TGTGCCAGCAGCGGACGGACAGGGTCGGGGGGAAAACTGTTTTTT. Translation: CASSGRTGSGGKLFF.

This clonotype was seen at least ten times. The CDR3 bases are TGTGCCAGCAGCTTAACCCCGACAGATAGCTACGAGCAGTACTTC. Protein sequence: CASSLTPTDSYEQYF. The chain recombines TRBV7-2 with TRBJ2-7, with TRBD1 as a possible D gene (5 bases). The CDR3 totals 15 residues. V gave up 2 bases and J gave up 3 bases, with 14 bases separating them. CDR1 and CDR2 from the germline V gene are SGHTA and FQGNSA.

The chain recombines TRBV20-1 with TRBJ2-7, with D possibly being TRBD1 (7 bases). The CDR3 runs to 14 residues. CDR1 is DFQATT, CDR2 SNEGSKA, per germline (reference sequence). Trimming stripped 0 bases from V and 2 bases from J, with 11 bases between. The CDR3 DNA sequence: TGCAGTGCTAGAGATCAGGGGGGAACCTACGAGCAGTACTTC. Its translation is CSARDQGGTYEQYF.

This clonotype appeared many times. The chain employs TRBV18 and TRBJ1-6; D might be TRBD1 (6 bases). CDR1 and CDR2 (germline): KGHSH, LQKENI. The V gene lost 5 bases and the J gene lost 8 bases, with 10 bases spanning the gap. This CDR3 is 13 amino acids long. Here the CDR3 DNA reads TGTGCCAGCTCATCAACAGGGTATTCACCCCTCCACTTT. Its protein is CASSSTGYSPLHF. Using reference TRBV18 and TRBJ1-6 for the parts outside the CDR3, the full variable domain is NAGVMQNPRHLVRRRGQEARLRCSPMKGHSHVYWYRQLPEEGLKFMVYLQKENIIDESGMPKERFSAEFPKEGPSILRIQQVVRGDSAAYFCASSSTGYSPLHFGNGTRLTVT.

The V call is TRBV7-2, the J call TRBJ1-3; a weak D match, TRBD1 (6 bases). The germline V gene has CDR1 SGHTA and CDR2 FQGNSA. CDR3 length: 15 residues. Trimming took 3 bases from V and 4 from J, leaving 13 bases between them. The CDR3 DNA reads as TGTGCCAGCAGCTTTCGTAGGGGGACGGGAAACACCATATATTTT. It is translated as CASSFRRGTGNTIYF.